These 6 T cell receptor beta chains share one sample of origin, sequenced in a study of Ad26.COV2.S vaccination and SARS-CoV-2 variants. Assay: immunoSEQ multiplex PCR; the TCRdb copy retains only in-frame clones and omits some. The sample contains 400,000 to 450,000 clones, 80% to 95% of which appear only once. Noted treatment: roughly 20 received Ad26.COV2.S at low or high dose, single or two shots; about 5 received placebo; per-sample allocation not given. On day 63 after the first injection, vaccine and placebo recipients gave samples. Here the sequenced sample was peripheral blood, taken in a trial of Ad26.COV2.S vaccine versus placebo. Receptors were obtained from a person aged 18-60 years who received the Ad26.COV2.S COVID-19 vaccine or a placebo.

This clone showed up just once. V is TRBV5-4 and J is TRBJ2-3; no clear D gene. Deletions cut 0 bases from V and 3 bases from J, with 11 bases between. Germline V gene data show CDR1 as SGHNT and CDR2 as YYREEE (reference sequence). The length of the CDR3 is 15 residues. In DNA form, the CDR3 reads TGTGCCAGCAGCTTGGGTTCTCGAGAGACAGATACGCAGTATTTT. Amino acid sequence: CASSLGSRETDTQYF.

The genes are TRBV6-1 and TRBJ1-5; D is possibly TRBD1 (5 bases). The CDR3 covers 18 residues. V lost 0 bases and J lost 5, with 20 bases in between. Germline CDR1 MNHNS, CDR2 SASEGT. Here the CDR3 DNA reads TGTGCCAGCAGTGAAGCGAGGGGCCAGGGTACTGGTTATCAGCCCCAGCATTTT. Protein sequence: CASSEARGQGTGYQPQHF.

The chain couples TRBV27 to TRBJ2-1; 8 nucleotides agree with TRBD2. The CDR3 is made up of 14 amino acids. The V gene end was trimmed by 10 bases and the J gene end by 4 bases; junction bases not matched to a gene: 9. CDR1 and CDR2 from the germline V gene are MNHEY and SMNVEV (reference sequence). The CDR3 is CAIKAGVGYNEQFF. In nucleotides, the CDR3 is TGTGCCATCAAAGCGGGAGTTGGGTACAATGAGCAGTTCTTC.

The V gene is TRBV19, the J gene TRBJ2-1; 9 bases align to TRBD2. This CDR3 spans 16 amino acids. CDR1 is LNHDA and CDR2 is SQIVND in the germline V gene (reference sequence). The trim removed 3 bases at V and 4 bases at J, leaving 7 bases unmatched. In DNA, the CDR3 is TGTGCCAGTAGTATTTTAGCGGGAGCTGGGTACAATGAGCAGTTCTTC. It is translated as CASSILAGAGYNEQFF.

The rearrangement joins TRBV9 to TRBJ2-2; 7 nucleotides agree with TRBD2. V shed 0 bases and J 3 bases; nucleotides not matched to a gene: 8. The CDR3 consists of 17 residues. Germline CDR1 and CDR2: SGDLS and YYNGEE. CDR3 DNA: TGTGCCAGCAGCGTAGCCCCGGGAGGAGTGTACACCGGGGAGCTGTTTTTT. Protein: CASSVAPGGVYTGELFF.

J is TRBJ2-2 and V is TRBV9; D is unclear. Per the germline V gene, CDR1 is SGDLS and CDR2 is YYNGEE. The CDR3 contains 13 residues. V lost 3 bases, J lost 6 bases, and 9 bases lay in between. The CDR3 bases are TGTGCCAGCAGCGATCAAGTCGCCGGGGAGCTGTTTTTT. It codes for CASSDQVAGELFF.